The 21 T cell receptor beta chains below were found in one sample sequenced in a study of CD8 T cells in Susac syndrome. Random-hexamer reverse transcription was applied to about 0.45 to 1 ug RNA. TCRdb passed the immunoSEQ multiplex PCR reads through MiXCR, listing each CDR3 protein once. The table records roughly 130,000 distinct CDR3 sequences, under 96% of them present only once. The sample comprised CD4+ T cells from PBMCs. These receptors originate from a human donor with Susac syndrome.

The chain employs TRBV11-2 and TRBJ1-5; D gene uncertain. The CDR3 is 15 amino acids. Deletions cut 10 bases from V and 4 bases from J, with 20 bases between. Germline V gene data show CDR1 as SGHAT and CDR2 as FQNNGV. The DNA for the CDR3 is TGTGCCACCCAGCTGGGTCAGGACCCTAATCAGCCCCAGCATTTT. Amino acid sequence: CATQLGQDPNQPQHF.

This clonotype was observed once. The rearrangement joins TRBV29-1 to TRBJ2-7; either TRBD1 or TRBD2 may supply D (5 bases each). The CDR3 covers 14 residues. Trimming left V 5 bases short and J 1 base short, with 15 bases between. The germline V gene encodes CDR1 SQVTM and CDR2 ANQGSEA. For the CDR3, the DNA is TGCAGCGTTTACCCCGGGACGGGATCCTACGAGCAGTACTTC. Translated: CSVYPGTGSYEQYF.

This chain joins TRBV4-2 and TRBJ2-3; 9 bases are a match to TRBD2. The V segment lost 1 base and the J segment 4 bases; nucleotides outside the gene matches: 6. Germline CDR1 reads LGHNA; CDR2 reads YNFKEQ. CDR3 length: 16 amino acids. CDR3 region: CASSQGDSGSADTQYF. CDR3 nucleotide sequence: TGTGCCAGCAGCCAAGGTGATAGCGGGAGCGCAGATACGCAGTATTTT.

The chain uses TRBV6-6 and TRBJ2-4, with D perhaps TRBD1 (6 bases). CDR1 and CDR2 (germline): MNHNY, SVGAGI (reference sequence). Trimming removed 5 bases at V and 2 bases at J, with 7 bases between. CDR3 length: 13 amino acids. CDR3 protein: CASSQGPKNIQYF. CDR3 nucleotides: TGTGCCAGCAGTCAGGGGCCCAAAAACATTCAGTACTTC.

V and J are TRBV9 and TRBJ1-1; D is possibly TRBD1 (6 bases). This CDR3 has 16 residues. Between the trimmed V and J ends, which lost 0 bases and 1 base, there was a span of 13 bases. Germline V lookup: CDR1 SGDLS, CDR2 YYNGEE. The CDR3 spells CASSVGGQGRNTEAFF. The CDR3 bases are TGTGCCAGCAGCGTAGGAGGGCAGGGGAGGAACACTGAAGCTTTCTTT. Complete variable domain (other parts from reference TRBV9 and TRBJ1-1): DSGVTQTPKHLITATGQRVTLRCSPRSGDLSVYWYQQSLDQGLQFLIQYYNGEERAKGNILERFSAQQFPDLHSELNLSSLELGDSALYFCASSVGGQGRNTEAFFGQGTRLTVV.

V usage is TRBV20-1 and J usage is TRBJ2-7; 9 nucleotides match TRBD1. Looked up from germline, CDR1 is DFQATT and CDR2 is SNEGSKA (reference sequence). Trimming at V came to 3 bases and at J to 3 bases, leaving 9 bases not matched to a gene. There are 15 residues in the CDR3. As DNA, the CDR3 is TGCAGTGCTAGGCCACCGGGACAGGGAAACTACGAGCAGTACTTC. Encoded protein: CSARPPGQGNYEQYF.

The V call is TRBV18, the J call TRBJ2-1; maybe TRBD1 (6 bases). Germline V gives CDR1 KGHSH, CDR2 LQKENI. This CDR3 has 14 amino acids. V dropped 8 bases and J dropped 2 bases, with 13 bases sitting between them. The CDR3 DNA is TGTGCCAGCCCCCGGGACACCACCTACAATGAGCAGTTCTTC. Translation: CASPRDTTYNEQFF.

This chain uses TRBV29-1 with TRBJ1-5; D call uncertain. The V end was cut by 0 bases, the J end by 3 bases, with 6 bases between. Germline CDR1 is SQVTM and CDR2 is ANQGSEA. This CDR3 contains 13 residues. The CDR3 sequence is CSVEDSLNQPQHF. Written as DNA, the CDR3 is TGCAGCGTTGAAGACTCCCTCAATCAGCCCCAGCATTTT.

The chain carries TRBV2 and TRBJ2-5; tentatively, D is TRBD1 (6 bases). The V gene lost 5 bases and the J gene lost 5 bases, with 12 bases spanning the gap. The CDR3 runs 13 residues. Germline CDR1 is SNHLY and CDR2 is FYNNEI. The CDR3 DNA follows: TGTGCCAGCAGTTGGAACAGGGAGGAGACCCAGTACTTC. Residues: CASSWNREETQYF.

This chain links TRBV12-3 or TRBV12-4 with TRBJ1-1; 9 nucleotides agree with TRBD1. This CDR3 is built from 13 residues. Trimming at V came to 6 bases and at J to 11 bases, leaving 10 bases not matched to a gene. The CDR3: CASSSRDRVWAFF. The CDR3 DNA follows: TGTGCCAGCAGCAGCCGGGACAGGGTGTGGGCTTTCTTT.

The chain joins TRBV24-1 to TRBJ2-1; the D gene is possibly TRBD2 (6 bases). Germline V gene sequence: CDR1 KGHDR, CDR2 SFDVKD. This CDR3 is built from 17 residues. V was trimmed by 3 bases and J by 0 bases, leaving 14 bases between them. CDR3 DNA sequence: TGTGCCACCAGTGATCCCCCCACTAGCAGCTCCTACAATGAGCAGTTCTTC. Its translation is CATSDPPTSSSYNEQFF.

V gene TRBV11-2 combines with J gene TRBJ2-5; 8 nucleotides line up with TRBD1. V lost 6 bases, J lost 5 bases, and 5 bases stayed unmatched. This CDR3 has 13 amino acids. CDR1 SGHAT and CDR2 FQNNGV come from the germline V gene. This CDR3 is CASSSDRGETQYF. As DNA, the CDR3 is TGTGCCAGCAGTTCAGACAGGGGTGAGACCCAGTACTTC.

The chain uses TRBV12-3 or TRBV12-4 and TRBJ2-4, with 10 bases lining up with TRBD2. Trimming at V came to 3 bases and at J to 10 bases, leaving 6 bases not matched to a gene. This CDR3 spans 14 amino acids. The DNA for the CDR3 is TGTGCCAGCAGTTTCCACCTTAGCGGGAGGATTCAGTACTTC. It translates to CASSFHLSGRIQYF.

J is TRBJ2-7 and V is TRBV28; 11 bases align to TRBD2. CDR3 size: 15 residues. Germline V gene data show CDR1 as MDHEN and CDR2 as SYDVKM. V gave up 7 bases and J gave up 7 bases; unmatched junction bases: 12. The CDR3 is CASNFLAGGPGEQYF. DNA of the CDR3: TGTGCCAGCAACTTTTTAGCGGGAGGGCCGGGGGAGCAGTACTTC.

This chain links TRBV9 with TRBJ2-1, with TRBD2 as a possible D gene (6 bases). Germline CDR1 reads SGDLS; CDR2 reads YYNGEE. CDR3 length: 17 residues. V gave up 0 bases and J gave up 10 bases, with 23 bases separating them. The CDR3 sequence: CASSVAPTSGGMGEQFF. CDR3 nucleotide sequence: TGTGCCAGCAGCGTAGCCCCTACATCTGGCGGGATGGGCGAGCAGTTCTTC.

The chain links TRBV18 to TRBJ2-3; TRBD2 agrees at 7 bases. The CDR3 has 15 residues. CDR1 and CDR2 (germline): KGHSH, LQKENI. After removal of 8 bases from V and 5 bases from J, the junction contained 13 bases not matched to a gene. The CDR3 nucleotides read TGTGCCAGCCGTCCCGTGGCGGGAGTGGGAGATACGCAGTATTTT. Residues: CASRPVAGVGDTQYF. Using reference TRBV18 and TRBJ2-3 for the parts outside the CDR3, the full variable domain is NAGVMQNPRHLVRRRGQEARLRCSPMKGHSHVYWYRQLPEEGLKFMVYLQKENIIDESGMPKERFSAEFPKEGPSILRIQQVVRGDSAAYFCASRPVAGVGDTQYFGPGTRLTVL.

The count of this clonotype is one. The V and J genes are TRBV29-1 and TRBJ2-1, with D perhaps TRBD2 (5 bases). V was pared by 4 bases and J by 9 bases, with 13 bases between. Germline-derived CDR1 and CDR2 are SQVTM and ANQGSEA. The CDR3 loop spans 12 amino acids. CDR3 nucleotides: TGCAGCGTTGCGGCTAGCTGGGTTGAGCAGTTCTTC. Translated: CSVAASWVEQFF.

The chain uses TRBV6-5 and TRBJ1-5; D remains unclear. CDR3 size: 15 residues. Germline CDR1 reads MNHEY; CDR2 reads SVGAGI. Trimming pared 6 bases from V and 4 bases from J, leaving 16 bases between. The CDR3: CASSRSLGGNQPQHF. Here the CDR3 DNA reads TGTGCCAGCAGCAGGAGCCTGGGAGGGAATCAGCCCCAGCATTTT.

This clonotype was seen only once. J is TRBJ2-2 and V is TRBV30; possible D gene TRBD1, 5 bases. Germline values: CDR1 GTSNPN, CDR2 SVGIG (reference sequence). The CDR3 contains 14 residues. Trimming cost V 4 bases and J 6 bases, with 15 bases left between them. The CDR3, as DNA: TGTGCCTGGAATACGCATACCAGGGCCGGGGAGCTGTTTTTT. It codes for CAWNTHTRAGELFF.

The V gene is TRBV28, the J gene TRBJ2-5, with 8 bases lining up with TRBD2. V was clipped by 5 bases and J by 2 bases; unmatched bases: 7. Germline V lookup: CDR1 MDHEN, CDR2 SYDVKM. The CDR3 consists of 15 residues. The DNA for the CDR3 is TGTGCCAGCAGTCCCCGAGCTAGCGGGCAAGAGACCCAGTACTTC. Its protein is CASSPRASGQETQYF.

V usage is TRBV20-1 and J usage is TRBJ1-2; TRBD1 is a possible D gene (5 bases). Germline V gene data show CDR1 as DFQATT and CDR2 as SNEGSKA (reference sequence). Trimming stripped 1 base from V and 8 bases from J, with 14 bases between. The CDR3 contains 13 residues. CDR3 sequence reads: CSARVRDLPGYTF. The CDR3, as DNA: TGCAGTGCTAGAGTCCGGGACCTCCCGGGCTACACCTTC.